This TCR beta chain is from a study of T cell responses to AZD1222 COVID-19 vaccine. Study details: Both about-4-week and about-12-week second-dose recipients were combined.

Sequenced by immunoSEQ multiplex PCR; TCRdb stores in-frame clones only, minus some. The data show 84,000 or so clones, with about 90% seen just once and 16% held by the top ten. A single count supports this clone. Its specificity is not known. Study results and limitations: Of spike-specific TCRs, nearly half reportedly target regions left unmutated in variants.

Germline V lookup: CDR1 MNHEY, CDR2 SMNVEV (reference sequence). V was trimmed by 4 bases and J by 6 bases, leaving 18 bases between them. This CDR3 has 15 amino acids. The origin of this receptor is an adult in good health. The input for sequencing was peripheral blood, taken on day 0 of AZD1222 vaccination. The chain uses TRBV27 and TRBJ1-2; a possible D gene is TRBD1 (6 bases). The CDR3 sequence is CASSSLGGAVNGYTF. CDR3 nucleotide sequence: TGTGCCAGCAGTTCCCTTGGGGGCGCGGTTAATGGCTACACCTTC.